The entry that follows covers one T cell receptor beta chain sequence. Profiled with immunoSEQ multiplex PCR; TCRdb holds only in-frame clones, not every one. This sample has more than 70,000 clones, with about nine tenths found just once. The data derive from a study of control samples from healthy donors and cancer patients. This CDR3 has 15 amino acids. V gave up 4 bases and J gave up 8 bases; unmatched junction bases: 9. The germline V gene has CDR1 ENHRY and CDR2 SYGVKD. This clonotype was sampled from a woman aged 25 to 39 in good health. Sequenced material: blood. The rearrangement joins TRBV10-3 to TRBJ2-1, with 9 positions matching TRBD1. DNA of the CDR3: TGTGCCATCAGTGGGGGAACAGGGGGCACGTATGAGCAGTTCTTC. Translating gives CAISGGTGGTYEQFF.